This TCR beta chain is drawn from a study of blood T cell repertoires in COVID-19. Background on the study: Acute-phase and convalescent COVID-19 samples originated in the United States, Italy and Spain. T cells, B-cell-depleted T cells, or PBMCs supplied cDNA or gDNA.

This clone has more than one count but fewer than ten. Per germline, CDR1 SGHAT and CDR2 FQNNGV. V lost 5 bases and J 7 bases, leaving 15 bases between the germline ends. The CDR3 consists of 14 residues. In the authors' methods: Amplified reference gene primers provided the basis for estimating nucleated cell counts. Repertoires were generated with immunoSEQ multiplex PCR, while TCRdb's copy carries only in-frame clones and drops some. That table is the source of V, J and clone size, and D and trimming were worked out from the DNA. The sample lists 470,000 or so clones; around 88% were seen once. Input material: peripheral blood. The TCR was taken from a woman aged 25 to 39 with acute or convalescent COVID-19. The chain links TRBV11-2 to TRBJ1-5; possible D gene TRBD1, 5 bases. CDR3 protein: CASSPNGGMQPQHF. The CDR3 DNA follows: TGTGCCAGCAGCCCTAACGGGGGGATGCAGCCCCAGCATTTT.